This T cell receptor beta chain was identified during a study of T cells in Graves' hyperthyroidism and ophthalmopathy. General study results and limits: Median prediction lead before ophthalmopathy onset was 6.5 months with the model.

Of note for this clonotype: Its antigen is unidentified.

This sample holds PBMCs from approximately 10 ml fresh peripheral blood. Germline-derived CDR1 and CDR2 are WSHSY and SAAADI. Trimming at V came to 5 bases and at J to 6 bases, leaving 7 bases not matched to a gene. The CDR3 has 13 residues. RNA transcripts gave rise to amplified TCR beta CDR3 regions. First-round RT-PCR targeting the TCR CDR3 was performed with the HTBI primer set. TCRdb redid the calling of the multiplex PCR reads with MiXCR, one entry per CDR3 protein. The sample contains more than 300,000 distinct CDR3 sequences, about 15% of which appear only once. V usage is TRBV10-2 and J usage is TRBJ2-7; 7 bases agree with TRBD2. The TCR was taken from a woman aged 60-70 years with Graves' hyperthyroidism. Material for sequencing was blood. The CDR3 protein is CASSPGLMGEQYF. CDR3 DNA: TGCGCCAGCAGTCCGGGACTAATGGGCGAGCAGTACTTC.